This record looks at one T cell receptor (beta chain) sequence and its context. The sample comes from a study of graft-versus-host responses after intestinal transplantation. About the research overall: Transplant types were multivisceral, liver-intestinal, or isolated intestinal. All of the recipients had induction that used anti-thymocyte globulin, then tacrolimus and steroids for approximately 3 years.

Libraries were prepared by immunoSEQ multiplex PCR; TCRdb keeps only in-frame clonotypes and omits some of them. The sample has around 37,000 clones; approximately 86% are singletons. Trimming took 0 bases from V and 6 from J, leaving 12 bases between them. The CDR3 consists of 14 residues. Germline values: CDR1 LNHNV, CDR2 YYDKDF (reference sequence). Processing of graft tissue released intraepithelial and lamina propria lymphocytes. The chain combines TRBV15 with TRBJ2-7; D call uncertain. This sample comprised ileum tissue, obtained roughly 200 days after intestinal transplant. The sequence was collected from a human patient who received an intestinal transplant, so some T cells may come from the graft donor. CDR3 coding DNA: TGTGCCACCAGCAGAGACTTGGTCATGACCGAGCAGTACTTC. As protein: CATSRDLVMTEQYF.